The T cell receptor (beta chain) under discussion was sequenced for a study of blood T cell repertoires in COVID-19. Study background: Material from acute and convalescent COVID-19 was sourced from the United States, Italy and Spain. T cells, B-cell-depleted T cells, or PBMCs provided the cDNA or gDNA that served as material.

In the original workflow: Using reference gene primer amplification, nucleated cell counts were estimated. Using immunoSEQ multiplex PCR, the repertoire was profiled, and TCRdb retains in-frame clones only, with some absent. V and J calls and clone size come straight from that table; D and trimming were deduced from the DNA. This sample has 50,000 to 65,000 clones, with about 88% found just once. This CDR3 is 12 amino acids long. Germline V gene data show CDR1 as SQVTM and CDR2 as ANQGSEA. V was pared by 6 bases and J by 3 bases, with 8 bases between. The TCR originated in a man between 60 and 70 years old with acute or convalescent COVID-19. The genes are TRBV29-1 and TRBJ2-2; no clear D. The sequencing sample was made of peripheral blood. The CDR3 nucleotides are TGCAGCGTCGTACAGCACACCGGGGAGCTGTTTTTT. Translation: CSVVQHTGELFF.